The 30 T cell receptor beta chains presented below share a single source sample, sequenced in a study of post-analysis software for immune sequencing data (dated by TCRdb to 2014 to 2015). What the work shows at the level of the full study, not this receptor alone: Several TRBV segments, including TRBV5-6, TRBV5-1 and TRBV20-1, were significantly more frequent in patients than controls.

No antigen is known for these receptors. Library generation was performed with PCR. Sequenced on an Illumina HiSeq 2500. Unique molecular identifiers were incorporated into TCR beta cDNA libraries to reduce PCR and sequencing biases. Starting from the raw public reads, TCRdb applied fastp trimming at Q25, assembled clones with MiXCR and retained in-frame beta chains. Every distinct CDR3 protein forms one entry, paired with its most common genes and DNA. The sample table lists some 690,000 distinct CDR3 sequences, 55% to 60% of them with a count of one. The biggest ten clones account for over 9% of the sample. The specimen sequenced was blood. The source of these receptors is a girl aged 2 to 9 with multiple sclerosis.

This clonotype was counted only a few times. V is TRBV11-2 and J is TRBJ2-5; D call uncertain. The CDR3 covers 13 residues. V gave up 5 bases and J gave up 4 bases, with 11 bases separating them. The V gene's germline CDR1 is SGHAT and CDR2 FQNNGV. CDR3 sequence reads: CASSPRPTETQYF. CDR3 DNA sequence: TGTGCCAGCAGCCCACGTCCGACAGAGACCCAGTACTTC.

This chain joins TRBV15 and TRBJ2-3; no clear D. Trimming left V 0 bases short and J 6 bases short, with 10 bases between. Per germline, CDR1 LNHNV and CDR2 YYDKDF (reference sequence). This CDR3 comprises 14 residues. CDR3 in DNA: TGTGCCACCAGCAGAGATGATTCGTCGGATACGCAGTATTTT. As protein: CATSRDDSSDTQYF. Complete variable domain (other parts from reference TRBV15 and TRBJ2-3): DAMVIQNPRYQVTQFGKPVTLSCSQTLNHNVMYWYQQKSSQAPKLLFHYYDKDFNNEADTPDNFQSRRPNTSFCFLDIRSPGLGDTAMYLCATSRDDSSDTQYFGPGTRLTVL.

CDR3 nucleotides: TGCAGTGCTAGCATGACAGGGGGCGCCTACAATGAGCAGTTCTTC. Its protein product is CSASMTGGAYNEQFF. This rearrangement joins TRBV20-1 to TRBJ2-1; 10 nucleotides match TRBD1. The germline V gene has CDR1 DFQATT and CDR2 SNEGSKA (reference sequence). V gave up 3 bases and J gave up 2 bases; unmatched junction bases: 4. This CDR3 is 15 amino acids long.

The chain employs TRBV7-3 and TRBJ1-1; TRBD1 aligns across 7 bases. The CDR3 loop spans 12 amino acids. With V trimmed by 5 bases and J by 8 bases, 5 bases remained unmatched. CDR1 is SGHTA and CDR2 is FQGTGA in the germline V gene. In DNA, the CDR3 is TGTGCCAGCAGCCCCACAGGGGAGGAAGCTTTCTTT. Protein: CASSPTGEEAFF.

This clonotype was seen only a few times. The J gene is TRBJ2-1, the V gene TRBV6-2 or TRBV6-3; no clear D gene. The CDR3 covers 13 residues. Germline CDR1 and CDR2: MNHEY and SVGEGT. With 1 base removed from V and 6 bases from J, the gap between germline ends came to 7 bases. The CDR3 reads CASSYYRRNEQFF. As DNA, the CDR3 is TGTGCCAGCAGTTACTACCGCCGCAATGAGCAGTTCTTC.

The chain couples TRBV15 to TRBJ2-7; D is unclear. Trimming cost V 0 bases and J 1 base, with 7 bases left between them. The CDR3 consists of 14 residues. CDR1 LNHNV and CDR2 YYDKDF come from the germline V gene (reference sequence). CDR3: CATSRDLVSYEQYF. CDR3 in DNA: TGTGCCACCAGCAGAGATCTGGTATCCTACGAGCAGTACTTC.

This clonotype was seen a handful of times. V usage is TRBV7-9 and J usage is TRBJ1-2; D possibly corresponds to TRBD1 (6 bases). V dropped 1 base and J dropped 6 bases, with 12 bases sitting between them. There are 14 residues in the CDR3. Germline V lookup: CDR1 SEHNR, CDR2 FQNEAQ (reference sequence). CDR3 coding DNA: TGTGCCAGCAGCTTAGAGTTGACAGGTGATGGCTACACCTTC. It is translated as CASSLELTGDGYTF.

This chain uses TRBV7-9 with TRBJ2-7, with 7 bases fitting TRBD2. V trimming: 7 bases; J trimming: 3 bases; junction bases outside the gene matches: 6. Germline V gives CDR1 SEHNR, CDR2 FQNEAQ (reference sequence). The CDR3 spans 13 residues. The CDR3 sequence: CASTPLAVYEQYF. The CDR3, as DNA: TGTGCCAGCACCCCTCTAGCGGTCTACGAGCAGTACTTC.

This clonotype occurred a few times. V and J are TRBV7-3 and TRBJ2-5, with D perhaps TRBD1 (7 bases). The CDR3 has 15 residues. From germline, CDR1 is SGHTA and CDR2 FQGTGA. V was clipped by 2 bases and J by 5 bases, with 15 bases between them. CDR3 protein: CASSLLAGQSETQYF. The CDR3 nucleotides are TGTGCCAGCAGCTTACTGGCGGGACAGTCTGAGACCCAGTACTTC.

The chain employs TRBV20-1 and TRBJ2-1, with TRBD2 matching over 7 bases. The junction had 6 bases not matched to a gene; V was cut back by 1 base and J by 0 bases. The CDR3 contains 16 residues. CDR1 and CDR2 (germline): DFQATT, SNEGSKA (reference sequence). This CDR3 is CSARAPRTSSYNEQFF. The CDR3 bases are TGCAGTGCTAGAGCCCCCCGGACTAGCTCCTACAATGAGCAGTTCTTC.

In this sample, this clonotype turned up once. In nucleotides, the CDR3 is TGTGCCAGCGGGGGATTTGGGAACACTGAAGCTTTCTTT. Encoded protein: CASGGFGNTEAFF. V is TRBV2 and J is TRBJ1-1; D might be TRBD1 (5 bases). CDR1 is SNHLY, CDR2 FYNNEI, per germline. V was trimmed by 8 bases and J by 1 base, leaving 11 bases between them. This CDR3 is built from 13 residues.

The chain employs TRBV7-2 and TRBJ1-1, with D unclear. Germline assignment: CDR1 SGHTA and CDR2 FQGNSA. This CDR3 has 13 residues. The V gene lost 10 bases and the J gene lost 3 bases, with 15 bases spanning the gap. Here the CDR3 reads CAMKRGWDTEAFF. The CDR3 coding sequence is TGTGCCATGAAACGGGGATGGGACACTGAAGCTTTCTTT.

The genes are TRBV20-1 and TRBJ2-3, with TRBD1 identical over 8 bases. Trimming at V came to 6 bases and at J to 1 base, leaving 9 bases not matched to a gene. Germline lookup yields CDR1 DFQATT and CDR2 SNEGSKA (reference sequence). There are 15 residues in the CDR3. The CDR3 nucleotides read TGCAGTGCCAATAAAGGACAGGGAGGCACAGATACGCAGTATTTT. It codes for CSANKGQGGTDTQYF.

V gene TRBV29-1 combines with J gene TRBJ2-7; weak D call: TRBD2 (6 bases). V was clipped by 8 bases and J by 1 base, with 12 bases between them. There are 12 residues in the CDR3. The germline gives CDR1 SQVTM, CDR2 ANQGSEA. CDR3: CSFRERSYEQYF. The CDR3 DNA reads TGCAGCTTCCGGGAGAGATCCTACGAGCAGTACTTC.

V and J are TRBV7-9 and TRBJ2-5; 8 bases match TRBD2. The better agreement between TRBJ2-7 and the DNA end casts doubt on the J call. CDR1 is SEHNR and CDR2 is FQNEAQ in the germline V gene (reference sequence). This CDR3 is built from 17 residues. Written as DNA, the CDR3 is TGTGCCAGCAGCTTACCTACCGCAGGACTAGCACTCTACGAGCAGTACTTC. Amino acids: CASSLPTAGLALYEQYF.

V usage is TRBV13 and J usage is TRBJ2-1, with a possible D match to TRBD2 (7 bases). The CDR3 totals 16 residues. Germline V lookup: CDR1 PRHDT, CDR2 FYEKMQ (reference sequence). Trimming removed 1 base at V and 5 bases at J, with 15 bases between. For the CDR3, the DNA is TGTGCCAGCAGCTTAGAGGGGGGGCCCACTAACAATGAGCAGTTCTTC. The encoded protein is CASSLEGGPTNNEQFF.

The chain employs TRBV25-1 and TRBJ2-2; weak D call: TRBD1 (6 bases). Germline V gene sequence: CDR1 MGHDK, CDR2 SYGVNS. V was pared by 2 bases and J by 6 bases, with 16 bases between. The CDR3 consists of 16 residues. The CDR3 region is CASSEQPGAGSGELFF. The CDR3 nucleotides read TGTGCCAGCAGTGAACAGCCAGGGGCAGGGTCCGGGGAGCTGTTTTTT.

The chain links TRBV5-1 to TRBJ2-1, with 9 bases identical to TRBD1. The CDR3 runs to 15 residues. V lost 5 bases and J lost 4; bases outside the gene matches: 7. Germline CDR1 and CDR2: SGHRS and YFSETQ. The CDR3 region has the DNA TGCGCCAGCAGAAACAGGGGGCAAGGATACAATGAGCAGTTCTTC. Its protein is CASRNRGQGYNEQFF.

The chain employs TRBV20-1 and TRBJ2-3, with D perhaps matching TRBD2 (6 bases). The V gene's germline CDR1 is DFQATT and CDR2 SNEGSKA (reference sequence). The CDR3 runs to 15 residues. V lost 4 bases to trimming and J lost 0 bases, with 14 bases between them. The CDR3 DNA is TGCAGTGCTACCCTCCGGGACTGGAGCACAGATACGCAGTATTTT. Translation gives CSATLRDWSTDTQYF.

This clonotype occurred a few times. The V call is TRBV3-1, the J call TRBJ2-5; weak D call: TRBD2 (5 bases). CDR1 LGHDT and CDR2 YNNKEL come from the germline V gene (reference sequence). V was clipped by 1 base and J by 5 bases, with 20 bases between them. There are 17 residues in the CDR3. CDR3 region: CASSQAVRSRSGETQYF. The CDR3 bases are TGTGCCAGCAGCCAAGCGGTAAGGTCACGATCGGGGGAGACCCAGTACTTC.

Comment on this clonotype: The junction departs from germline at one end; a sequencing error may be responsible. The CDR3: CAQPTEAFF. CDR3 coding DNA: TGCGCACAACCCACTGAAGCTTTCTTT. The V gene is TRBV6-5, the J gene TRBJ1-1; D gene uncertain. CDR1 is MNHEY and CDR2 is SVGAGI in the germline V gene. The length of the CDR3 is 9 residues.

The V call is TRBV5-5, the J call TRBJ2-3; D not certain. CDR3 length equals 13 residues. Germline CDR1 is SGHKS and CDR2 is YYEKEE (reference sequence). V was cut by 4 bases and J by 0 bases, with 6 bases left in between. CDR3 protein: CASSGISTDTQYF. As DNA, the CDR3 is TGTGCCAGCAGCGGGATAAGCACAGATACGCAGTATTTT.

This sequence joins TRBV10-2 and TRBJ1-1; 7 bases line up with TRBD1. Germline trimming cut 4 bases from V and 6 bases from J; bases unmatched to any gene: 17. Germline CDR1 reads WSHSY; CDR2 reads SAAADI. The CDR3 contains 17 residues. The CDR3 coding sequence is TGCGCCAGCAGTGGACCAGGACAGGAGGGAGGGGGGGCTGAAGCTTTCTTT. This translates into CASSGPGQEGGGAEAFF.

The chain links TRBV2 to TRBJ1-5; no firm D call. This CDR3 region has 14 residues. Germline V gives CDR1 SNHLY, CDR2 FYNNEI. V was pared by 5 bases and J by 4 bases, with 12 bases between. CDR3 DNA sequence: TGTGCCAGCAGTCGTGAGCAGTTAAATCAGCCCCAGCATTTT. This encodes CASSREQLNQPQHF.

The chain recombines TRBV7-2 with TRBJ2-3; 11 bases match TRBD2. The CDR3 extends over 19 amino acids. V lost 5 bases and J lost 5; bases outside the gene matches: 18. CDR1 and CDR2 from the germline V gene are SGHTA and FQGNSA. This CDR3 reads CASSRPGEVAGGHRDTQYF. The CDR3 DNA sequence: TGTGCCAGCAGCCGCCCCGGCGAGGTAGCGGGGGGGCATAGAGATACGCAGTATTTT.

This chain connects TRBV12-3 or TRBV12-4 to TRBJ2-3; 10 nucleotides align to TRBD1. This CDR3 is built from 15 residues. V dropped 5 bases and J dropped 4; count of bases not matched to a gene: 6. In DNA form, the CDR3 reads TGTGCCAGCAGTAAAGACAGGGGGCGCGCAGATACGCAGTATTTT. Translated, it gives CASSKDRGRADTQYF.

This chain links TRBV20-1 with TRBJ2-1; no firm D call. Deletions cut 6 bases from V and 5 bases from J, with 14 bases between. In germline, CDR1 is DFQATT, CDR2 SNEGSKA (reference sequence). This CDR3 contains 13 residues. The CDR3 sequence: CSADPKADNEQFF. DNA of the CDR3: TGCAGTGCCGACCCTAAGGCGGACAATGAGCAGTTCTTC.

There are a few counts of this clonotype. The CDR3 loop is CASSEAGTSGSYEQYF. For the CDR3, the DNA is TGTGCCAGCAGCGAAGCCGGGACTAGCGGTTCCTACGAGCAGTACTTC. The V gene is TRBV11-1, the J gene TRBJ2-7; 11 nucleotides align to TRBD2. The CDR3 is 16 residues long. V trimming: 5 bases; J trimming: 1 base; junction bases outside the gene matches: 7. Per the germline V gene, CDR1 is SGHAT and CDR2 is FQDESV (reference sequence).

V usage is TRBV20-1 and J usage is TRBJ2-1, with D maybe TRBD2 (6 bases). The CDR3 has 12 amino acids. Germline values: CDR1 DFQATT, CDR2 SNEGSKA (reference sequence). V was trimmed by 4 bases and J by 7 bases, leaving 11 bases between them. Here the CDR3 DNA reads TGCAGTGCTACCCAGGGAGGAAATGAGCAGTTCTTC. Translated, it gives CSATQGGNEQFF.

The table lists this clonotype with a few counts. CDR3 loop: CSVDSGVADTQYF. CDR3 sequence (DNA): TGCAGCGTTGACTCAGGGGTTGCAGATACGCAGTATTTT. The chain combines TRBV29-1 with TRBJ2-3, with a weak D call TRBD1 (6 bases). Trimming took off 3 bases at V and 4 bases at J, with 11 bases between the two ends. This CDR3 region has 13 residues. Germline CDR1 reads SQVTM; CDR2 reads ANQGSEA.